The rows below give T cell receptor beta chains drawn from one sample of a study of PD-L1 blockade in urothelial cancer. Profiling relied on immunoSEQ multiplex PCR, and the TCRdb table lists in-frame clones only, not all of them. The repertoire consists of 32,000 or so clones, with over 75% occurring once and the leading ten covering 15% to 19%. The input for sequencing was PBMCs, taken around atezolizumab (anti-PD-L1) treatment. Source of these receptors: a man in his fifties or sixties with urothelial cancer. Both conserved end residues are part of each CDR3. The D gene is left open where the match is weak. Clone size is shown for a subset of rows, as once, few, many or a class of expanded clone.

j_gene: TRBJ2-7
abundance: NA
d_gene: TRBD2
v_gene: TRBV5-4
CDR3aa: CASSLGGASGTYEQYF
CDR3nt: TGTGCCAGCAGCTTGGGTGGGGCTAGCGGGACCTACGAGCAGTACTTC

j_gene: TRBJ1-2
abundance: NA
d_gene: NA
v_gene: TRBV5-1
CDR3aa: CASSLMSGAAHGGYTF
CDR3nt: TGCGCCAGCAGCTTGATGTCAGGGGCCGCCCATGGGGGCTACACCTTC

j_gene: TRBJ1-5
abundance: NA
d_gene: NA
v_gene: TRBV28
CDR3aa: CASSFRSRAQPQHF
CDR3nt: TGTGCCAGCAGTTTCAGGTCCAGGGCTCAGCCCCAGCATTTT

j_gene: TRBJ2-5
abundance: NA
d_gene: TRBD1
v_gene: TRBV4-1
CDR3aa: CASMDREETQYF
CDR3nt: TGCGCCAGCATGGACAGGGAAGAGACCCAGTACTTC

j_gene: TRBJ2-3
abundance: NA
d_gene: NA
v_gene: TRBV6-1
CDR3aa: CASMEQGGADTQYF
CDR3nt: TGTGCCAGCATGGAGCAGGGAGGCGCCGATACGCAGTATTTT

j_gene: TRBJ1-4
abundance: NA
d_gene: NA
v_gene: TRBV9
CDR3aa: CASTKTGGNEKLFF
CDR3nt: TGTGCCAGCACCAAGACAGGAGGTAATGAAAAACTGTTTTTT

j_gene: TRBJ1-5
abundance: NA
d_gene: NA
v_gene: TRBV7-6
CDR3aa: CASSGGGRNNQPQHF
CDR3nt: TGTGCCAGCAGCGGGGGGGGGAGGAACAATCAGCCCCAGCATTTT

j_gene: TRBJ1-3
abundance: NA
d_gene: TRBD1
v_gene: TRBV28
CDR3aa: CASSNSGTEFSGNTIYF
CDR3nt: TGTGCCAGCAGCAACTCCGGGACAGAGTTCTCTGGAAACACCATATATTTT

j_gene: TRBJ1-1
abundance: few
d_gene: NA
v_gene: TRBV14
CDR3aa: CASSPSWWAGVTEAFF
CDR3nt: TGTGCCAGCAGCCCAAGTTGGTGGGCAGGGGTCACTGAAGCTTTCTTT

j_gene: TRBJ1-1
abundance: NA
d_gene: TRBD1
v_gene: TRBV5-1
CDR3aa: CASNPAQGPYHTEAFF
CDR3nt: TGCGCCAGCAACCCGGCACAGGGGCCTTACCACACTGAAGCTTTCTTT

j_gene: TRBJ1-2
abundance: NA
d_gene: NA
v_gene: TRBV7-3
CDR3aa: CASSLIPGVYGYTF
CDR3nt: TGTGCCAGCAGCTTAATCCCAGGGGTCTATGGCTACACCTTC

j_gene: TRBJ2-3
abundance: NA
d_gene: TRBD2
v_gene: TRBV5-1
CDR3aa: CASSTGTSGFTDTQYF
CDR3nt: TGCGCCAGCAGCACTGGGACTAGCGGATTCACAGATACGCAGTATTTT

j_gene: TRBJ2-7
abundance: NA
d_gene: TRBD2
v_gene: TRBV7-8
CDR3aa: CASSLEVGLAGSEQYF
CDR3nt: TGTGCCAGCAGCTTAGAAGTGGGGCTAGCGGGAAGCGAGCAGTACTTC

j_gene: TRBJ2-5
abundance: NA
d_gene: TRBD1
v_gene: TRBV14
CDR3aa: CASSLLGQGIEETQYF
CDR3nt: TGTGCCAGCAGCCTCCTAGGACAGGGGATAGAGGAGACCCAGTACTTC

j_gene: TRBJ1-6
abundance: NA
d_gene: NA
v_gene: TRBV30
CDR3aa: CAWRRTWEDSPLHF
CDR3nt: TGTGCCTGGAGAAGGACTTGGGAGGATTCACCCCTCCACTTT

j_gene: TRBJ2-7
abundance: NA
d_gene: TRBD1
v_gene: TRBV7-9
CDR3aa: CASSLDTTGGDYEQYF
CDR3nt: TGTGCCAGCAGCTTAGACACGACAGGGGGAGACTACGAGCAGTACTTC

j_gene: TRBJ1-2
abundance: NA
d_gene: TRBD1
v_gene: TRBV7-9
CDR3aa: CASSFGQGRYGYTF
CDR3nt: TGTGCCAGCAGCTTCGGACAGGGAAGGTATGGCTACACCTTC

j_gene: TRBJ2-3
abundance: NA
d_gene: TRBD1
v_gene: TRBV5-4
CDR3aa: CASSPRRQGTDTQYF
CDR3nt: TGTGCCAGCAGCCCCCGGCGACAGGGGACAGATACGCAGTATTTT

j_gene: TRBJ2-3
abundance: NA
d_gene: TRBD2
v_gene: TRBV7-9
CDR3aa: CASSLELAGQLADTQYF
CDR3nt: TGTGCCAGCAGCTTAGAACTAGCGGGCCAATTGGCAGATACGCAGTATTTT